This T cell receptor beta chain was documented in a study of naive and memory T cell subsets. Study conclusions and caveats: Possibly reflecting memory cells re-expressing CD45RA, a few larger clonotypes occurred in naive repertoires, especially CD8. Over 95% of naive TCR sequences appeared only once after error correction, unlike memory subsets.

CDR3 size: 16 residues. CDR1 and CDR2 (germline): SGHRS, YFSETQ. Trimming stripped 0 bases from V and 1 base from J, with 13 bases between. Details on this clonotype: Its antigen is currently unknown.

CMV status came from CD4+ IFNgamma after overnight CMV lysate stimulation. The beta constant-region primer was an equimolar mix of two oligonucleotides covering TRBC1 and TRBC2. Four rounds of PCR amplified the ligated cDNA using nested alpha and beta constant-region primers plus SP2. TCRdb recomputed calls from the UMI-ligation and nested PCR reads with MiXCR, one row per CDR3 protein. The sample contains roughly 100,000 distinct CDR3 sequences, roughly 15% of which appear only once. Sequencing was carried out using naive CD8+ T cells from blood. The chain joins TRBV5-1 to TRBJ1-1; a possible D gene is TRBD1 (5 bases). The clonotype originates from a human donor in good health. The CDR3 DNA reads as TGCGCCAGCAGCTTGGAGTTGGCAGGGAAGAACACTGAAGCTTTCTTT. It translates to CASSLELAGKNTEAFF.